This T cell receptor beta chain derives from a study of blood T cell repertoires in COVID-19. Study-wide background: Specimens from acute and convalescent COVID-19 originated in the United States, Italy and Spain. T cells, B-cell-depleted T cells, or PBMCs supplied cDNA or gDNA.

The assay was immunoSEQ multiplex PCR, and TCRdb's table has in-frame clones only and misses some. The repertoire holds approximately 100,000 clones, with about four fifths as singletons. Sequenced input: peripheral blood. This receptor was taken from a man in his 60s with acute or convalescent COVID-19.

The CDR3 nucleotides read TGTGCCAGCAGCTTAGAATCCACTAGAGAGACCCAGTACTTC. This gives the protein CASSLESTRETQYF. This chain links TRBV7-8 with TRBJ2-5; possibly TRBD2 for D (5 bases). This CDR3 region has 14 residues. CDR1 and CDR2 (germline): SGHVS, FQNEAQ. Trimming pared 1 base from V and 4 bases from J, leaving 10 bases between.